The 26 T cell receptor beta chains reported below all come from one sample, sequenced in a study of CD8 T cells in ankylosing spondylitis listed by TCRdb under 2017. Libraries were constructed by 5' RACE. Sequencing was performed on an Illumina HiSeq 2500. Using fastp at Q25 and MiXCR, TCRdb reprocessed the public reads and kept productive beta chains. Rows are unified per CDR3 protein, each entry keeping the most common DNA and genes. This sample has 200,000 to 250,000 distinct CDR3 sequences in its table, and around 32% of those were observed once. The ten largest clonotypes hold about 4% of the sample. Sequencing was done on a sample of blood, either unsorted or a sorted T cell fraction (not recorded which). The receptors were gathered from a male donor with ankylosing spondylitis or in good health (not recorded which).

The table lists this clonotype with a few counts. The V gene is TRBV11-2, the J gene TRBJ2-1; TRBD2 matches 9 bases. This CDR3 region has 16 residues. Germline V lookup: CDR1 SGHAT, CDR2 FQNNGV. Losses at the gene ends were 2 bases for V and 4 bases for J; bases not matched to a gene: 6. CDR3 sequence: CASSLFSSGGYNEQFF. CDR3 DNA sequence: TGTGCCAGCAGCTTATTCTCGAGCGGGGGGTACAATGAGCAGTTCTTC.

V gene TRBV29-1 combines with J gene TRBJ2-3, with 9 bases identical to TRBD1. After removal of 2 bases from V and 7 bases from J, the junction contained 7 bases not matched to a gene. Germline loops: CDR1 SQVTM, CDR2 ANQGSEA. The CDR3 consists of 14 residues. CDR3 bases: TGCAGCGTTGAACCGGGACAGGGTCGATATACGCAGTATTTT. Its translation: CSVEPGQGRYTQYF.

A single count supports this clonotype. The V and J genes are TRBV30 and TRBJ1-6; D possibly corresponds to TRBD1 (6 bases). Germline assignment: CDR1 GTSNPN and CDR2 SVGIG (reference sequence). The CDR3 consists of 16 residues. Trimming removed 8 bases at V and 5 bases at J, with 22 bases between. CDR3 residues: CAGTTGLLNNNSPLHF. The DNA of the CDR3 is TGTGCCGGGACCACAGGGCTCCTAAACAATAATTCACCCCTCCACTTT.

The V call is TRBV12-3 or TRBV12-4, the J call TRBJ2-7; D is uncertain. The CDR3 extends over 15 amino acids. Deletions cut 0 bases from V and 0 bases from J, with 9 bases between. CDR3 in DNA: TGTGCCAGCAGTTTAGCGTGGCCAAGCTCCTACGAGCAGTACTTC. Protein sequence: CASSLAWPSSYEQYF.

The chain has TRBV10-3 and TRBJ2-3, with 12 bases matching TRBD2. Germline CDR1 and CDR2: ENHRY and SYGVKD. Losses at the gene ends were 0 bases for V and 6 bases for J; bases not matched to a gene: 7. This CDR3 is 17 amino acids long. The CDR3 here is CAISESVLAGGLDTQYF. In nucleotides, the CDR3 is TGTGCCATCAGTGAGTCGGTTCTAGCGGGGGGGCTGGATACGCAGTATTTT.

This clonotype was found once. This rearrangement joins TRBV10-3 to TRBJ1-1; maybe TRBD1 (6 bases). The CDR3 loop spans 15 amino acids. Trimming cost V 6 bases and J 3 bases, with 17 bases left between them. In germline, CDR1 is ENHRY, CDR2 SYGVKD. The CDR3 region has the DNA TGTGCCATCAGGATAACAGGGTTGGGGGACACTGAAGCTTTCTTT. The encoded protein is CAIRITGLGDTEAFF.

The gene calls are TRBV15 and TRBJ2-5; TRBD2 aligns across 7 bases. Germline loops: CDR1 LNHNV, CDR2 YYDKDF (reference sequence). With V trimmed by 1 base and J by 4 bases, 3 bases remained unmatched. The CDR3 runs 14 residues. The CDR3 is CATSRGTSRETQYF. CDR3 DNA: TGTGCCACCAGCAGAGGGACTAGTCGAGAGACCCAGTACTTC.

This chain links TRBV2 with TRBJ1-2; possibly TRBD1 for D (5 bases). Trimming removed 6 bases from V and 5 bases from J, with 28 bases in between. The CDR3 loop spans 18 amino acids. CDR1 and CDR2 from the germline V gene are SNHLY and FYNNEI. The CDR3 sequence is CASSNLGGREYGEYGYTF. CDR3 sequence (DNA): TGTGCCAGCAGCAACCTCGGTGGCAGGGAGTATGGGGAATATGGCTACACCTTC.

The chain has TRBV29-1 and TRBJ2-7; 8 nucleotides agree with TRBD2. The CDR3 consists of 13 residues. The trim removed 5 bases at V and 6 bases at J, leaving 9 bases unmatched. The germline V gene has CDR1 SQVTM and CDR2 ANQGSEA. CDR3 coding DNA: TGCAGCGTTCTCCCCCGGGGGGGCGGCGAGCAGTACTTC. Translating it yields CSVLPRGGGEQYF.

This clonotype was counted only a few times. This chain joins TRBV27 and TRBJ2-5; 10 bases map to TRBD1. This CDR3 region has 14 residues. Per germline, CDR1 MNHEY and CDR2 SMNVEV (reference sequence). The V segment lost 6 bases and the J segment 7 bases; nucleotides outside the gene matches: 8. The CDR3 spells CASRTGGSWVTQYF. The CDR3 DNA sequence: TGTGCCAGCAGGACAGGGGGCTCCTGGGTGACCCAGTACTTC.

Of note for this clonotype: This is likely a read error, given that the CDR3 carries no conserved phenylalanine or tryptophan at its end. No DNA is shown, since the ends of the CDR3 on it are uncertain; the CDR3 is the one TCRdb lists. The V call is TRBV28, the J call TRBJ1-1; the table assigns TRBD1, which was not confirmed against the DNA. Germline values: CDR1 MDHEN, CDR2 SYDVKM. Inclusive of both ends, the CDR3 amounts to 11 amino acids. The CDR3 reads CASSPGQGAVL.

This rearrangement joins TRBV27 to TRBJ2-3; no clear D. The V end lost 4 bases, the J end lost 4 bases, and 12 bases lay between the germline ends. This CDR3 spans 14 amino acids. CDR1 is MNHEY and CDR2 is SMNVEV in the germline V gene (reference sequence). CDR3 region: CASSSPPDPDTQYF. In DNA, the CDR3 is TGTGCCAGCAGTTCTCCCCCGGACCCAGATACGCAGTATTTT.

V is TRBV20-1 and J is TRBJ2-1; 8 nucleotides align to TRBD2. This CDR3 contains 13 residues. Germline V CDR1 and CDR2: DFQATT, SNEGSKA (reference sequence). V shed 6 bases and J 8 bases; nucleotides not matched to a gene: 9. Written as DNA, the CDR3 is TGCAGTGCCCTGACGGGGGGGGGCTATGAGCAGTTCTTC. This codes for CSALTGGGYEQFF.

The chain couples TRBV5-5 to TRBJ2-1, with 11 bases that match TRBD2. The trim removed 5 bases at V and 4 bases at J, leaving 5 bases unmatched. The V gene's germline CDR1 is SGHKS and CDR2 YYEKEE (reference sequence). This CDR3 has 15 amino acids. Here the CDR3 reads CASSVGLADYNEQFF. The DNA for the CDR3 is TGTGCCAGCAGTGTGGGACTAGCGGATTACAATGAGCAGTTCTTC.

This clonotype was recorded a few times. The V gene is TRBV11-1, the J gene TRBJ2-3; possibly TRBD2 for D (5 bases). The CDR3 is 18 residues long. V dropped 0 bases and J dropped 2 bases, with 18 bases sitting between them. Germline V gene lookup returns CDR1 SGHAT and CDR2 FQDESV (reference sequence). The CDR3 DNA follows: TGTGCCAGCAGCTTAGCAACGATTGCGGGCCCCCCCACAGATACGCAGTATTTT. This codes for CASSLATIAGPPTDTQYF.

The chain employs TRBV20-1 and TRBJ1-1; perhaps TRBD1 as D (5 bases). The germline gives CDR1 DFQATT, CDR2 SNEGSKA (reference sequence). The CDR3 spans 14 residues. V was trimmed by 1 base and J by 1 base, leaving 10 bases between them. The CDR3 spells CSARVADRNTEAFF. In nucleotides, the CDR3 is TGCAGTGCTAGAGTTGCCGACAGGAACACTGAAGCTTTCTTT.

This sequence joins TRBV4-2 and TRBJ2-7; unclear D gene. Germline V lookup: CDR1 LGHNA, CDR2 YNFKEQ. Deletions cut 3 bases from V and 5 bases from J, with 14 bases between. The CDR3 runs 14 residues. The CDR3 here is CASSHLDPSHEQYF. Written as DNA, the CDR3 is TGTGCCAGCAGCCACCTGGACCCATCCCACGAGCAGTACTTC.

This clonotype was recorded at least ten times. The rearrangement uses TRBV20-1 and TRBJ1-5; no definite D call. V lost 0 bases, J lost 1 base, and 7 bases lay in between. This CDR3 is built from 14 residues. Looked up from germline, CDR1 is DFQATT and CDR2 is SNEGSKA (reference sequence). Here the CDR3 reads CSARDLASNQPQHF. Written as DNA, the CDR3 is TGCAGTGCTAGAGATTTAGCGAGCAATCAGCCCCAGCATTTT.

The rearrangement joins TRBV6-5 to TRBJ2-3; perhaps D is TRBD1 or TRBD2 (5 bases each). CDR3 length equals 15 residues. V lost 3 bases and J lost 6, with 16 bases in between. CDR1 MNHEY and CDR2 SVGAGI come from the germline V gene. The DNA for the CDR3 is TGTGCCAGCAGTTATCAACGGGGCCGTGGGGATACGCAGTATTTT. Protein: CASSYQRGRGDTQYF.

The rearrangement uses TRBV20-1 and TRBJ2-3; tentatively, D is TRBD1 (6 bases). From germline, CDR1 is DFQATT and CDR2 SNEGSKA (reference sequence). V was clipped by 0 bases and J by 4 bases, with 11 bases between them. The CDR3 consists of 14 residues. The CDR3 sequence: CSARDIQGPDTQYF. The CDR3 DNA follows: TGCAGTGCTAGAGATATACAGGGACCAGATACGCAGTATTTT.

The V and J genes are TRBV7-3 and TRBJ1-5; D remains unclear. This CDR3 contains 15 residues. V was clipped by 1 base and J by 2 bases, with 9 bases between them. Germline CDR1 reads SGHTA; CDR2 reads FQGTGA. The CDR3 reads CASSLKGRGNQPQHF. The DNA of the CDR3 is TGTGCCAGCAGCTTAAAAGGAAGGGGCAATCAGCCCCAGCATTTT. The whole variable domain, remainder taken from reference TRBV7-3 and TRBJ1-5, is GAGVSQTPSNKVTEKGKYVELRCDPISGHTALYWYRQSLGQGPEFLIYFQGTGAADDSGLPNDRFFAVRPEGSVSTLKIQRTERGDSAVYLCASSLKGRGNQPQHFGDGTRLSIL.

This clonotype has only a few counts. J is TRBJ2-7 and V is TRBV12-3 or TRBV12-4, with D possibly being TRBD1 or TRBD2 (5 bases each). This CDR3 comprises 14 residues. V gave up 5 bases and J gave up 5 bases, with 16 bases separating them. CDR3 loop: CASSPRMGVHEQYF. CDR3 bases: TGTGCCAGCAGTCCACGTATGGGGGTACACGAGCAGTACTTC.

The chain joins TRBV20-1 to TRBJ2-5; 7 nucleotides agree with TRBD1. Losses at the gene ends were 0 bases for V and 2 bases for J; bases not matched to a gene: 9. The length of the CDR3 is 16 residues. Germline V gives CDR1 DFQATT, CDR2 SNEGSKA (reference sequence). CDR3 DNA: TGCAGTGCTAGAGACGAACCTAGGGACAGTCAAGAGACCCAGTACTTC. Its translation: CSARDEPRDSQETQYF.

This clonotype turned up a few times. CDR3: CATATGVDTDTQYF. CDR3 DNA sequence: TGTGCCACCGCGACAGGGGTCGACACAGATACGCAGTATTTT. The chain couples TRBV10-3 to TRBJ2-3; TRBD1 matches 8 bases. This CDR3 has 14 amino acids. Germline V lookup: CDR1 ENHRY, CDR2 SYGVKD. J gave up 2 bases and V 10 bases, and 8 bases lay outside the gene matches.

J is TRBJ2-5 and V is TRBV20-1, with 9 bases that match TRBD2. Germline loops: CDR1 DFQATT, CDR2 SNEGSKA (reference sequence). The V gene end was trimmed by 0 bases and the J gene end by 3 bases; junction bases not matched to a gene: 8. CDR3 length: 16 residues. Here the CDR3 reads CSARDLSGGPEETQYF. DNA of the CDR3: TGCAGTGCTAGAGATCTTAGCGGGGGCCCCGAAGAGACCCAGTACTTC.

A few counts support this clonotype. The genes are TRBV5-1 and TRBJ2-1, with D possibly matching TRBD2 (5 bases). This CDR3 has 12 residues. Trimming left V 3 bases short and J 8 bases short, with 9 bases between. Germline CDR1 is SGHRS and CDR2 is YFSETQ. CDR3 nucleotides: TGCGCCAGCAGCTGGACTTACGATGAGCAGTTCTTC. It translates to CASSWTYDEQFF. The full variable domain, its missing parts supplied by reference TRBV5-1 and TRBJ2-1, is KAGVTQTPRYLIKTRGQQVTLSCSPISGHRSVSWYQQTPGQGLQFLFEYFSETQRNKGNFPGRFSGRQFSNSRSEMNVSTLELGDSALYLCASSWTYDEQFFGPGTRLTVL.